The sequence of this T cell receptor beta chain was determined in a study of beta chain features in type 1 diabetes. Study-level results: The naive, central memory and Treg TCRB repertoires showed an apparent similarity that was greater among patients than among healthy donors.

This clone was detected a few times. Its antigen is currently unknown. Investigators reverse transcribed all isolated RNA, so they sequenced expressed TCRB transcripts. There were 3 million to 4 million reads on average in the naive, central memory and regulatory T cell samples. The data were produced by immunoSEQ multiplex PCR, yet TCRdb's version contains in-frame clones alone and is incomplete. The data show hundreds of thousands of clones, roughly 30% seen once. This sequence originates from a man younger than 30 in good health. Sequenced sample: naive CD4+ T cells from blood.

For the CDR3, the DNA is TGTGCCAGCAGCGTGAGCGTACGAGGCGAGCAGTACTTC. It encodes CASSVSVRGEQYF. The chain couples TRBV5-6 to TRBJ2-7; D remains unclear. The CDR3 is 13 residues long. V dropped 4 bases and J dropped 6 bases, with 14 bases sitting between them. CDR1 is SGHDT, CDR2 YYEEEE, per germline.